Listed here are 7 T cell receptor beta chains from one sample, sequenced in a study of OX40 agonist ivuxolimab in advanced cancers. The table came from immunoSEQ multiplex PCR; TCRdb's copy has only in-frame clones and leaves some out. This table has around 31,000 clones, 81% appearing once. The sample was CD4+ or CD8+ T cells sorted from blood, taken in a trial of the OX40 agonist ivuxolimab. The origin of the receptors is an adult with an advanced solid tumor such as melanoma, head and neck, liver or kidney cancer.

The V and J genes are TRBV2 and TRBJ1-3, with 8 bases lining up with TRBD1. CDR1 is SNHLY and CDR2 is FYNNEI in the germline V gene. This CDR3 has 13 residues. The trim removed 5 bases at V and 5 bases at J, leaving 2 bases unmatched. DNA of the CDR3: TGTGCCAGCAGTCGACAGGGGAGAAACACCATATATTTT. Translation: CASSRQGRNTIYF.

V and J are TRBV28 and TRBJ1-2; 8 bases are a match to TRBD1. The CDR3 is made up of 15 amino acids. Germline V gene sequence: CDR1 MDHEN, CDR2 SYDVKM. The V gene end was trimmed by 3 bases and the J gene end by 4 bases; junction bases not matched to a gene: 7. The CDR3 here is CASSLNRGFSYGYTF. The DNA for the CDR3 is TGTGCCAGCAGTTTGAACAGGGGGTTCAGCTATGGCTACACCTTC.

This chain uses TRBV7-9 with TRBJ2-3, with 8 bases matching TRBD2. CDR3 length: 16 residues. V lost 4 bases and J lost 3; bases outside the gene matches: 9. The germline V gene has CDR1 SEHNR and CDR2 FQNEAQ (reference sequence). The CDR3 sequence is CASSSRTSLGTDTQYF. CDR3 nucleotide sequence: TGTGCCAGCAGCTCAAGGACTAGCCTGGGGACAGATACGCAGTATTTT.

This sequence joins TRBV30 and TRBJ2-3; 7 bases fit TRBD2. The ends lost 0 bases at V and 4 bases at J; junction bases unmatched: 7. Per germline, CDR1 GTSNPN and CDR2 SVGIG (reference sequence). This CDR3 is built from 15 residues. In DNA form, the CDR3 reads TGTGCCTGGAGTGTAGGTGGGAGGGCCGCAGATACGCAGTATTTT. Amino acid sequence: CAWSVGGRAADTQYF. Combining the CDR3 with reference TRBV30 and TRBJ2-3 gives the whole variable domain SQTIHQWPATLVQPVGSPLSLECTVEGTSNPNLYWYRQAAGRGLQLLFYSVGIGQISSEVPQNLSASRPQDRQFILSSKKLLLSDSGFYLCAWSVGGRAADTQYFGPGTRLTVL.

DNA of the CDR3: TGTGCCAGCAGCCTCCGGGCCAGGGGTGTGGGCACTGAAGCTTTCTTT. The encoded protein is CASSLRARGVGTEAFF. The chain couples TRBV7-6 to TRBJ1-1; tentative D call: TRBD1 (6 bases). Trimming took off 5 bases at V and 4 bases at J, with 20 bases between the two ends. This CDR3 has 16 residues. Germline-derived CDR1 and CDR2 are SGHVS and FNYEAQ. Looking up the rest from reference TRBV7-6 and TRBJ1-1 gives the full variable domain: GAGVSQSPRYKVTKRGQDVALRCDPISGHVSLYWYRQALGQGPEFLTYFNYEAQQDKSGLPNDRFSAERPEGSISTLTIQRTEQRDSAMYRCASSLRARGVGTEAFFGQGTRLTVV.

The chain is built from TRBV4-1 and TRBJ1-1; 9 nucleotides match TRBD1. The germline V gene encodes CDR1 MGHRA and CDR2 YSYEKL. V was clipped by 4 bases and J by 0 bases; unmatched bases: 12. This CDR3 comprises 18 residues. The CDR3 DNA reads TGCGCCAGCAGCCGCTGGGGACAGGGACCTTTCATGAACACTGAAGCTTTCTTT. Its protein product is CASSRWGQGPFMNTEAFF.

The chain has TRBV5-8 and TRBJ2-7; D perhaps matches TRBD2 (5 bases). Germline V lookup: CDR1 SGHTS, CDR2 YDEGEE. V lost 2 bases to trimming and J lost 3 bases, with 12 bases between them. CDR3 length: 14 residues. The CDR3 reads CASSLGLTDYEQYF. CDR3 bases: TGTGCCAGCAGCTTAGGACTCACGGACTACGAGCAGTACTTC.